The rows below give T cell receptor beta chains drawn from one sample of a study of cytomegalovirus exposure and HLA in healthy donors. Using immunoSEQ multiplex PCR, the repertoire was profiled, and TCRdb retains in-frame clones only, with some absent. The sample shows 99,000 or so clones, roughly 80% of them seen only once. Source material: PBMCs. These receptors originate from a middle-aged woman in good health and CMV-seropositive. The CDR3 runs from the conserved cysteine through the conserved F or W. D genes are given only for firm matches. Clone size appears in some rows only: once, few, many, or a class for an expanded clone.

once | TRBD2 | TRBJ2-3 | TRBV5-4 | CASSPPGLAVTDTQYF | TGTGCCAGCAGCCCACCCGGACTAGCGGTCACAGATACGCAGTATTTT
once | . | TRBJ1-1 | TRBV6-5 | CASSVDRNTEAFF | TGTGCCAGCAGCGTAGACAGGAACACTGAAGCTTTCTTT
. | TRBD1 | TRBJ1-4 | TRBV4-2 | CASSQRTGGTNEKLFF | TGTGCCAGCAGCCAACGGACAGGGGGGACTAATGAAAAACTGTTTTTT
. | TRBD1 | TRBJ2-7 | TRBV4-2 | CASSQGGQGGSYEQYF | TGTGCCAGCAGCCAAGGGGGACAGGGAGGATCCTACGAGCAGTACTTC
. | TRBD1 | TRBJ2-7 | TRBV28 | CASSLGQGTYEQYF | TGTGCCAGCAGTTTGGGACAGGGCACCTACGAGCAGTACTTC
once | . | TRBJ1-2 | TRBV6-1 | CASLPGWTNYGYTF | TGTGCCAGCCTACCGGGGTGGACGAACTATGGCTACACCTTC
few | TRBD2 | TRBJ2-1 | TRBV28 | CASIRTSFGEQFF | TGTGCCAGCATTAGGACTAGTTTCGGTGAGCAGTTCTTC
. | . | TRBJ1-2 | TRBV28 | CASSLKRGLDGYTF | TGTGCCAGCAGTTTAAAAAGGGGATTAGATGGCTACACCTTC
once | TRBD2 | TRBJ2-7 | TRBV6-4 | CASSDPLTGGYHYEQYF | TGTGCCAGCAGTGACCCTTTGACGGGGGGTTATCACTACGAGCAGTACTTC
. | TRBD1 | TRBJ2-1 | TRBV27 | CASSSDRGWGEQFF | TGTGCCAGCAGTAGCGACAGGGGCTGGGGTGAGCAGTTCTTC
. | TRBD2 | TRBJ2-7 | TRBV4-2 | CASSQRGTSGRSAYEQYF | TGTGCCAGCAGCCAAAGGGGGACTAGCGGGAGGTCAGCCTACGAGCAGTACTTC
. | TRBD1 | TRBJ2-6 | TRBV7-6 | CASSPGTGGLLLTF | TGTGCCAGCAGCCCCGGGACAGGGGGCCTCCTCCTGACTTTC
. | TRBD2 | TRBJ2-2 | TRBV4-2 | CASSQGTGTTNTGELFF | TGTGCCAGCAGCCAAGGAACCGGGACTACAAACACCGGGGAGCTGTTTTTT
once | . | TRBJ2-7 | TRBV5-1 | CASSPTAANYEQYF | TGCGCCAGCAGCCCGACAGCAGCTAACTACGAGCAGTACTTC
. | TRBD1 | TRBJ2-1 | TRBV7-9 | CASSLGVGGDRDNEQFF | TGTGCCAGCAGCTTGGGGGTAGGGGGGGACAGGGACAATGAGCAGTTCTTC
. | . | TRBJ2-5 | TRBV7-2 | CASSFQGGETQYF | TGTGCCAGCAGCTTTCAGGGGGGAGAGACCCAGTACTTC
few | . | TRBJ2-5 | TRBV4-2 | CASSQVLSTQETQYF | TGTGCCAGCAGCCAAGTGCTTAGTACGCAAGAGACCCAGTACTTC
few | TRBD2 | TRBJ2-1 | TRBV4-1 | CASSSYSGLRSYNEQFF | TGCGCCAGCAGCTCCTATAGCGGGTTGAGGTCCTACAATGAGCAGTTCTTC